Following are 27 T cell receptor beta chains from one sample sequenced in a study of CD8 T cells in ankylosing spondylitis. The study's findings and limits: Among TCR beta sequences, a motif of eight or nine highly homologous variants appeared characteristic of ankylosing spondylitis blood.

Their specific antigens are unknown. TCRdb recomputed calls from the 5' RACE reads with MiXCR, one row per CDR3 protein. The sample holds around 770,000 distinct CDR3 sequences, under 20% seen once. The specimen sequenced was blood, either unsorted or a sorted T cell fraction (not recorded which). These receptors originate from a male donor with ankylosing spondylitis.

V gene TRBV12-3 or TRBV12-4 combines with J gene TRBJ2-7; 8 nucleotides match TRBD2. With V trimmed by 4 bases and J by 7 bases, 6 bases remained unmatched. This CDR3 region has 13 residues. CDR3 amino acids: CASSSSGRGEQYF. The CDR3 coding sequence is TGTGCCAGCAGTTCCAGCGGGAGAGGTGAGCAGTACTTC.

This clonotype was observed a handful of times. The rearrangement uses TRBV11-2 and TRBJ2-2; unclear D gene. Germline-derived CDR1 and CDR2 are SGHAT and FQNNGV. V was pared by 5 bases and J by 3 bases, with 16 bases between. CDR3 length equals 16 residues. The CDR3 DNA reads TGTGCCAGCAGCCGCGAGACGGCTCTCGACACCGGGGAGCTGTTTTTT. Translated: CASSRETALDTGELFF.

This clonotype occurred many times. The chain recombines TRBV29-1 with TRBJ1-1; D not resolved. V was trimmed by 4 bases and J by 7 bases, leaving 7 bases between them. This CDR3 region has 10 residues. Germline-derived CDR1 and CDR2 are SQVTM and ANQGSEA. The CDR3 reads CSVVHSEAFF. The CDR3 bases are TGCAGCGTTGTACACAGTGAAGCTTTCTTT.

This clonotype was seen a single time. The chain joins TRBV2 to TRBJ2-3, with 7 bases lining up with TRBD1. Germline V CDR1 and CDR2: SNHLY, FYNNEI. V lost 6 bases, J lost 0 bases, and 3 bases stayed unmatched. The CDR3 contains 14 residues. DNA of the CDR3: TGTGCCAGCAGCGTACAGGGGAGCACAGATACGCAGTATTTT. Translated, it gives CASSVQGSTDTQYF.

This clonotype has more than one count but fewer than ten. J is TRBJ2-1 and V is TRBV27, with TRBD2 identical over 13 bases. Germline assignment: CDR1 MNHEY and CDR2 SMNVEV (reference sequence). This CDR3 region has 16 residues. Trimming at V came to 7 bases and at J to 0 bases, leaving 3 bases not matched to a gene. CDR3 sequence reads: CASIRTSGGSYNEQFF. CDR3 bases: TGTGCCAGCATTCGGACTAGCGGGGGCTCCTACAATGAGCAGTTCTTC.

The chain has TRBV5-5 and TRBJ2-3; perhaps TRBD2 as D (6 bases). This CDR3 is 14 amino acids long. The germline gives CDR1 SGHKS, CDR2 YYEKEE (reference sequence). Trimming took 1 base from V and 2 from J, leaving 8 bases between them. The CDR3 region has the DNA TGTGCCAGCAGCTTGCGGGAGACCACAGATACGCAGTATTTT. It specifies CASSLRETTDTQYF.

This clonotype was observed a handful of times. V gene TRBV20-1 combines with J gene TRBJ1-2, with 10 nucleotides matching TRBD1. Looked up from germline, CDR1 is DFQATT and CDR2 is SNEGSKA (reference sequence). This CDR3 has 14 residues. Unmatched junction bases numbered 5, after V lost 0 bases and J lost 7 bases. The CDR3 sequence: CSAREDRGMLGYTF. CDR3 sequence (DNA): TGCAGTGCTAGAGAGGACAGGGGGATGCTTGGCTACACCTTC.

This clonotype appeared a few times. The chain couples TRBV4-1 to TRBJ2-7, with a possible D match to TRBD1 (6 bases). The CDR3 totals 17 residues. CDR1 is MGHRA, CDR2 YSYEKL, per germline. Trimming removed 0 bases from V and 0 bases from J, with 15 bases in between. In DNA, the CDR3 is TGCGCCAGCAGCCAAGATCCAGTCGCAGGGGTCTCCTACGAGCAGTACTTC. This encodes CASSQDPVAGVSYEQYF.

This clonotype showed up just a few times. The chain has TRBV7-6 and TRBJ2-7; TRBD1 aligns across 10 bases. This CDR3 is 14 amino acids long. The V and J ends lost 5 bases and 6 bases, in that order; junction bases with no gene match: 7. Germline lookup yields CDR1 SGHVS and CDR2 FNYEAQ. CDR3: CASSPMGQGSEQYF. The CDR3 DNA reads as TGTGCCAGCAGCCCGATGGGACAGGGGTCCGAGCAGTACTTC.

There are a few counts of this clonotype. J is TRBJ2-7 and V is TRBV2, with TRBD2 matching 8 bases. CDR1 and CDR2 from the germline V gene are SNHLY and FYNNEI. The CDR3 runs 17 residues. V shed 2 bases and J 1 base; nucleotides not matched to a gene: 10. The CDR3 DNA reads TGTGCCAGCAGTGAACGGGGGGGAAGTCGTACGTCCTACGAGCAGTACTTC. Amino acids: CASSERGGSRTSYEQYF.

This chain uses TRBV20-1 with TRBJ2-7; 10 nucleotides line up with TRBD1. The V gene end was trimmed by 0 bases and the J gene end by 5 bases; junction bases not matched to a gene: 7. Germline values: CDR1 DFQATT, CDR2 SNEGSKA (reference sequence). CDR3 length: 15 residues. CDR3 bases: TGCAGTGCTAGAGATTTGATGGGGACAGGGGACGAGCAGTACTTC. Encoded protein: CSARDLMGTGDEQYF.

The chain recombines TRBV5-1 with TRBJ2-7, with D perhaps TRBD1 or TRBD2 (6 bases each). V gave up 4 bases and J gave up 3 bases, with 14 bases separating them. This CDR3 spans 14 amino acids. CDR1 is SGHRS and CDR2 is YFSETQ in the germline V gene. CDR3 region: CASSAGQGYYEQYF. The CDR3 nucleotides are TGCGCCAGCAGCGCGGGGCAGGGGTACTACGAGCAGTACTTC.

This clonotype came up a few times. J is TRBJ2-4 and V is TRBV5-1; 10 bases fit TRBD1. Per the germline V gene, CDR1 is SGHRS and CDR2 is YFSETQ. The CDR3 loop spans 20 amino acids. J lost 0 bases, V lost 0 bases, and 12 bases had no gene match. The CDR3 spells CASSLDWRTGGSLAKNIQYF. The CDR3 DNA sequence: TGCGCCAGCAGCTTGGATTGGCGGACAGGGGGATCCTTAGCCAAAAACATTCAGTACTTC.

This chain joins TRBV20-1 and TRBJ1-1, with 12 bases aligning to TRBD1. Germline trimming cut 5 bases from V and 6 bases from J; bases unmatched to any gene: 7. CDR3 length: 14 amino acids. Germline CDR1 DFQATT, CDR2 SNEGSKA (reference sequence). The CDR3 DNA sequence: TGCAGTGCTGTGGGACAGGGGGCTCGGGCTGAAGCTTTCTTT. Residues: CSAVGQGARAEAFF.

The table lists this clonotype with many counts. This chain joins TRBV12-3 or TRBV12-4 and TRBJ2-7; tentatively, D is TRBD2 (6 bases). The CDR3 has 13 amino acids. Trimming left V 4 bases short and J 2 bases short, with 9 bases between. CDR3 amino acids: CASSSSETYEQYF. The CDR3 nucleotides read TGTGCCAGCAGTTCTAGCGAAACCTACGAGCAGTACTTC.

This clonotype showed up just a few times. The V call is TRBV12-3 or TRBV12-4, the J call TRBJ1-2, with D perhaps TRBD1 (5 bases). Trimming pared 8 bases from V and 6 bases from J, leaving 16 bases between. The CDR3 covers 13 residues. The CDR3 region is CASSNQGADGYTF. The CDR3 nucleotides are TGTGCCAGCTCAAATCAGGGAGCTGATGGCTACACCTTC.

This clonotype was counted a few times. Germline and junction disagree at one end, which may indicate a read error. The rearrangement joins TRBV4-2 to TRBJ2-5, with a possible D match to TRBD2 (5 bases). Germline values: CDR1 LGHNA, CDR2 YNFKEQ. The CDR3 has 15 amino acids. CDR3 region: CASSQTSRRQGTQYF. As DNA, the CDR3 is TGTGCCAGCAGCCAGACCAGCAGGAGGCAAGGGACCCAGTACTTC.

V usage is TRBV2 and J usage is TRBJ1-2; no reliable D call. The germline gives CDR1 SNHLY, CDR2 FYNNEI. This CDR3 contains 14 residues. The germline V and J ends were trimmed by 7 bases and 2 bases, with 14 bases remaining between them. The CDR3 nucleotides read TGTGCCAGCAAGAGAACGGGCCGGAACTATGGCTACACCTTC. It codes for CASKRTGRNYGYTF.

This clonotype was seen repeatedly, ten times or more. The chain couples TRBV6-1 to TRBJ1-2, with no clear D. Per the germline V gene, CDR1 is MNHNS and CDR2 is SASEGT. This CDR3 has 13 amino acids. The ends were cut back, 6 bases at V and 4 bases at J, with 12 bases in the middle. DNA of the CDR3: TGTGCCAGCAGACCCCCGGGTGGCTATGGCTACACCTTC. As protein: CASRPPGGYGYTF.

V is TRBV29-1 and J is TRBJ2-1, with D uncertain. Per the germline V gene, CDR1 is SQVTM and CDR2 is ANQGSEA. The CDR3 contains 14 residues. V lost 5 bases to trimming and J lost 9 bases, with 20 bases between them. The CDR3: CSVYRALRVGEQFF. DNA for the CDR3: TGCAGCGTTTACCGGGCCCTACGCGTGGGTGAGCAGTTCTTC.

The sample holds a few counts of this clonotype. This chain links TRBV3-1 with TRBJ2-7, with D possibly being TRBD1 (6 bases). With 6 bases removed from V and 9 bases from J, the gap between germline ends came to 15 bases. The germline V gene has CDR1 LGHDT and CDR2 YNNKEL (reference sequence). This CDR3 region has 12 residues. CDR3 nucleotides: TGTGCCAGCAGTCTCGGACAGAACGGGCAGTACTTC. Residues: CASSLGQNGQYF.

This clonotype has a count of ten or more. J is TRBJ2-3 and V is TRBV20-1; 11 nucleotides match TRBD2. Germline loops: CDR1 DFQATT, CDR2 SNEGSKA (reference sequence). The CDR3 has 15 amino acids. The ends lost 5 bases at V and 9 bases at J; junction bases unmatched: 13. The CDR3 coding sequence is TGCAGTGCTCCCGTAGCGGGAGGGCCGGTTAGCACGCAGTATTTT. Translated: CSAPVAGGPVSTQYF.

The V call is TRBV6-1, the J call TRBJ1-2, with 7 bases aligning to TRBD1. This CDR3 is 18 amino acids long. J gave up 4 bases and V 7 bases, and 21 bases lay outside the gene matches. CDR1 and CDR2 from the germline V gene are MNHNS and SASEGT. The CDR3 DNA is TGTGCCAGCACCCCTTATACTGGGGGAGGGGGCGGAGGCTATGGCTACACCTTC. Encoded protein: CASTPYTGGGGGGYGYTF.

The gene calls are TRBV20-1 and TRBJ2-1; 10 bases align to TRBD2. The V gene end was trimmed by 2 bases and the J gene end by 0 bases; junction bases not matched to a gene: 1. Germline-derived CDR1 and CDR2 are DFQATT and SNEGSKA (reference sequence). This CDR3 has 15 residues. The CDR3 coding sequence is TGCAGTGCTAGACTAGCGGGAGCCTCCTACAATGAGCAGTTCTTC. Protein: CSARLAGASYNEQFF.

The rearrangement joins TRBV7-9 to TRBJ2-5; D might be TRBD2 (6 bases). Per the germline V gene, CDR1 is SEHNR and CDR2 is FQNEAQ (reference sequence). Trimming removed 2 bases from V and 2 bases from J, with 15 bases in between. This CDR3 is built from 16 residues. The CDR3 reads CASSLLSSESQETQYF. DNA for the CDR3: TGTGCCAGCAGCTTATTGTCTAGCGAGAGTCAAGAGACCCAGTACTTC.

The table lists this clonotype with many counts. The gene calls are TRBV9 and TRBJ2-2; perhaps TRBD2 as D (5 bases). With 0 bases removed from V and 6 bases from J, the gap between germline ends came to 9 bases. This CDR3 contains 14 residues. Germline V gene sequence: CDR1 SGDLS, CDR2 YYNGEE. CDR3 residues: CASSVGRLSGELFF. CDR3 sequence (DNA): TGTGCCAGCAGCGTAGGGAGGCTCTCCGGGGAGCTGTTTTTT.

The CDR3 is CASSQDGTSGGVEQFF. DNA of the CDR3: TGTGCCAGCAGCCAAGATGGGACTAGCGGGGGGGTTGAGCAGTTCTTC. The V gene is TRBV4-2, the J gene TRBJ2-1; 16 positions agree with TRBD2. After removal of 0 bases from V and 9 bases from J, the junction contained 2 bases not matched to a gene. Germline loops: CDR1 LGHNA, CDR2 YNFKEQ. CDR3 length: 16 residues.